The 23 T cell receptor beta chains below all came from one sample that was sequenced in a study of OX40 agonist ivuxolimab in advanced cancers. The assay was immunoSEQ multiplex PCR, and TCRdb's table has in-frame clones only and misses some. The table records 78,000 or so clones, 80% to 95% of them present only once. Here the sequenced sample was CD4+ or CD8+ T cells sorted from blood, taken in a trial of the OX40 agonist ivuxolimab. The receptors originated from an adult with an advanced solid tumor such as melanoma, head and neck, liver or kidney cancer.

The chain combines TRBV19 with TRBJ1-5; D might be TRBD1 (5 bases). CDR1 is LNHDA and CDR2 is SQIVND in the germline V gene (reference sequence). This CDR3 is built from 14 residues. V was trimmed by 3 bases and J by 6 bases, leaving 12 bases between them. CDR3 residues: CASSISGFGQPQHF. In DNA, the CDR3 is TGTGCCAGTAGTATTTCAGGGTTCGGTCAGCCCCAGCATTTT. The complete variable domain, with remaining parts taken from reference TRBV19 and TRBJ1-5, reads DGGITQSPKYLFRKEGQNVTLSCEQNLNHDAMYWYRQDPGQGLRLIYYSQIVNDFQKGDIAEGYSVSREKKESFPLTVTSAQKNPTAFYLCASSISGFGQPQHFGDGTRLSIL.

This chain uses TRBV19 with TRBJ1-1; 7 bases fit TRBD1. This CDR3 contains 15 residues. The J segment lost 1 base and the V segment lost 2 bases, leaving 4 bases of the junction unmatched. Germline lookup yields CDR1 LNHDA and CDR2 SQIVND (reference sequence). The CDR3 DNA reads TGTGCCAGTAGTATAAGAGGGACAGCGAACACTGAAGCTTTCTTT. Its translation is CASSIRGTANTEAFF. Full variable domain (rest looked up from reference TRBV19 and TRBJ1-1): DGGITQSPKYLFRKEGQNVTLSCEQNLNHDAMYWYRQDPGQGLRLIYYSQIVNDFQKGDIAEGYSVSREKKESFPLTVTSAQKNPTAFYLCASSIRGTANTEAFFGQGTRLTVV.

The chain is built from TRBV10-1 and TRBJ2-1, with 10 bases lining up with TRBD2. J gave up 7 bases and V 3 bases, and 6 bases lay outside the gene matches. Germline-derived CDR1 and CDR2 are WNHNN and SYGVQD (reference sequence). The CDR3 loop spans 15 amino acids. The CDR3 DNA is TGCGCCAGCAGTGAATCGACGACTAGCGGGAATGAGCAGTTCTTC. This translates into CASSESTTSGNEQFF.

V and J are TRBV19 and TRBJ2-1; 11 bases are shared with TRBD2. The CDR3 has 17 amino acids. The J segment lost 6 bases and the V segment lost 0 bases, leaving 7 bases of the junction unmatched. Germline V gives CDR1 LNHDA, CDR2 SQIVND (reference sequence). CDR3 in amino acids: CASSIDPTSGSRNEQFF. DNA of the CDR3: TGTGCCAGTAGTATAGATCCAACTAGCGGGAGTCGCAATGAGCAGTTCTTC.

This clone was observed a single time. CDR3: CASSRLAGNNQPQHF. CDR3 coding DNA: TGTGCCAGCAGCCGACTCGCGGGAAACAATCAGCCCCAGCATTTT. The chain has TRBV7-6 and TRBJ1-5; D unresolved. The germline V gene has CDR1 SGHVS and CDR2 FNYEAQ. The CDR3 consists of 15 residues. The ends were cut back, 5 bases at V and 3 bases at J, with 14 bases in the middle.

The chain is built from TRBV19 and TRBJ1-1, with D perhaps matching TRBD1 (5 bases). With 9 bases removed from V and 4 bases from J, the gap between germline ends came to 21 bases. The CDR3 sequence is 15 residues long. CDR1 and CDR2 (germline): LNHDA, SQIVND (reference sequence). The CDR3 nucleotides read TGTGCCAGACCCCTGGAGGAGGGGCAAGGCACTGAAGCTTTCTTT. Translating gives CARPLEEGQGTEAFF.

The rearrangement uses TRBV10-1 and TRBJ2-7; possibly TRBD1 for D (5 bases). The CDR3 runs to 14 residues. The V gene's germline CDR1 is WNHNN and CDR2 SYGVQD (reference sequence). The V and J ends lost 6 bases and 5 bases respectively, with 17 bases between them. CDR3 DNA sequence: TGCGCCAGCAGCGACAGCCCGGCGGTCCACGAGCAGTACTTC. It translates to CASSDSPAVHEQYF.

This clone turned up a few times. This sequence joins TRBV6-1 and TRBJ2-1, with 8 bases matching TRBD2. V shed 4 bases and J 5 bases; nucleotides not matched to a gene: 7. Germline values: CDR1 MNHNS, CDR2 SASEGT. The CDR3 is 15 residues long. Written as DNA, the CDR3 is TGTGCCAGCAGTGTATCACTAGCGGAGAACAATGAGCAGTTCTTC. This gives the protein CASSVSLAENNEQFF.

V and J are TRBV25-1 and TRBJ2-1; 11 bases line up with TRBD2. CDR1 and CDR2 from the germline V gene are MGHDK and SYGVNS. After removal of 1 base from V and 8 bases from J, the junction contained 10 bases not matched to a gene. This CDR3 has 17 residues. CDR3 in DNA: TGTGCCAGCAGTGAATCCAAGACTAGCGGGAACCAGCATGAGCAGTTCTTC. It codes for CASSESKTSGNQHEQFF.

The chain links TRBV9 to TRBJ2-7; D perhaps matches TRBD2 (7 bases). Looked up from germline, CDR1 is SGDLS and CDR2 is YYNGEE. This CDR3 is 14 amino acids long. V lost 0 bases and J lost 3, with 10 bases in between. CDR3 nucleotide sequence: TGTGCCAGCAGCGTAGACAGGGAGGGCTACGAGCAGTACTTC. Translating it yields CASSVDREGYEQYF.

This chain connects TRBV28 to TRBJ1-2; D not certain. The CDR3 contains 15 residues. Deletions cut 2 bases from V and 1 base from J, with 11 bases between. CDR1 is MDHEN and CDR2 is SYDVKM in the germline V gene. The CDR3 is CASSLAVVGNYGYTF. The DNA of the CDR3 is TGTGCCAGCAGTTTAGCCGTTGTCGGTAACTATGGCTACACCTTC.

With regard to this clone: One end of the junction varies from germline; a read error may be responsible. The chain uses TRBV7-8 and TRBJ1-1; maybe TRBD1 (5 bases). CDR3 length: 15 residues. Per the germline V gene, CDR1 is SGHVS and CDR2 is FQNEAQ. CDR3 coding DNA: TGTGCCAGTAGCTTACACGGCAGGGACCCTGTTGGAGCTTTCTTT. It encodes CASSLHGRDPVGAFF.

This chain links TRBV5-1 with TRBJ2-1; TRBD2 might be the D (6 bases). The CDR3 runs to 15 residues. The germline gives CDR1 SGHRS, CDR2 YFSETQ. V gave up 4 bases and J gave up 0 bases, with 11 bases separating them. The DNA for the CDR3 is TGCGCCAGCAGCCCGGGGGAAGGCTCCTACAATGAGCAGTTCTTC. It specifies CASSPGEGSYNEQFF.

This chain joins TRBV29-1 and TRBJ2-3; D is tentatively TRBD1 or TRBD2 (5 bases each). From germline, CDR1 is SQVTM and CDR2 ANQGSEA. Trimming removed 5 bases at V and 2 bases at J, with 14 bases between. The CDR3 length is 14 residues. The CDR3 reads CSVRDGASTDTQYF. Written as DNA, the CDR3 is TGCAGCGTTAGGGACGGAGCCTCCACAGATACGCAGTATTTT.

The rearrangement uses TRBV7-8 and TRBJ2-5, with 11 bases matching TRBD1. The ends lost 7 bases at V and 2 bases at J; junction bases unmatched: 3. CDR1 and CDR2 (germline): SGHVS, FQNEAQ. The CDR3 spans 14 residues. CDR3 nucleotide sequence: TGTGCCAGCATTGGGGACAGGGGGCAAGAGACCCAGTACTTC. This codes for CASIGDRGQETQYF.

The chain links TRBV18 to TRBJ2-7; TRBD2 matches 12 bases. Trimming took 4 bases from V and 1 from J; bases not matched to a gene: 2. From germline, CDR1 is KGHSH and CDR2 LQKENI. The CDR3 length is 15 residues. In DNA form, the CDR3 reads TGTGCCAGCTCACGGACTAGCGGGAAGTCCTACGAGCAGTACTTC. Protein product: CASSRTSGKSYEQYF. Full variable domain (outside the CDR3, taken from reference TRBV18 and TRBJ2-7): NAGVMQNPRHLVRRRGQEARLRCSPMKGHSHVYWYRQLPEEGLKFMVYLQKENIIDESGMPKERFSAEFPKEGPSILRIQQVVRGDSAAYFCASSRTSGKSYEQYFGPGTRLTVT.

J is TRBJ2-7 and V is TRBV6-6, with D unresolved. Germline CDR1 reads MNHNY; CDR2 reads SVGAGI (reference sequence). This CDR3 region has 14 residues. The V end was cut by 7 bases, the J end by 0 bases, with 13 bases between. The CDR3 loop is CASTSYLSSYEQYF. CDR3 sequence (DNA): TGTGCCAGCACCAGCTATCTCAGCTCCTACGAGCAGTACTTC.

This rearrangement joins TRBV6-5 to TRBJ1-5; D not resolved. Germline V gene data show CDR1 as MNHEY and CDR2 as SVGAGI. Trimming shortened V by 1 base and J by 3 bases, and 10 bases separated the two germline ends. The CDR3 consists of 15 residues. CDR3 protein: CASSYYLGDNQPQHF. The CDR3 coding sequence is TGTGCCAGCAGTTACTATCTAGGAGACAATCAGCCCCAGCATTTT.

CDR3 DNA sequence: TGCAGCCTCGGGCCCCGAGGGACAGGGGGCGGCGATGAGCAGTTCTTC. Translated, it gives CSLGPRGTGGGDEQFF. The chain joins TRBV29-1 to TRBJ2-1; 12 bases align to TRBD1. The germline V gene has CDR1 SQVTM and CDR2 ANQGSEA. J was trimmed by 8 bases and V by 8 bases; bases with no gene match: 16. The CDR3 runs 16 residues.

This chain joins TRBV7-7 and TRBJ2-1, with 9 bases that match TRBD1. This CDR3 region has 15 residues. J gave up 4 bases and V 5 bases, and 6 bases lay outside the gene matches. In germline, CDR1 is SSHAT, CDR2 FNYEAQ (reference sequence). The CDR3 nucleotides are TGTGCCAGCAGCCACGACGGGACAGGGTACAATGAGCAGTTCTTC. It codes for CASSHDGTGYNEQFF.

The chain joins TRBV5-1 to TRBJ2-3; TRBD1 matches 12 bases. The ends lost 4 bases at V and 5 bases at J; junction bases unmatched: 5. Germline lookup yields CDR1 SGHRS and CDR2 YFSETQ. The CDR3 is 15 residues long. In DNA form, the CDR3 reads TGCGCCAGCAGCGAGGGACAGGGGGCAAGAGATACGCAGTATTTT. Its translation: CASSEGQGARDTQYF. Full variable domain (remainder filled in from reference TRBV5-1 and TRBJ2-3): KAGVTQTPRYLIKTRGQQVTLSCSPISGHRSVSWYQQTPGQGLQFLFEYFSETQRNKGNFPGRFSGRQFSNSRSEMNVSTLELGDSALYLCASSEGQGARDTQYFGPGTRLTVL.

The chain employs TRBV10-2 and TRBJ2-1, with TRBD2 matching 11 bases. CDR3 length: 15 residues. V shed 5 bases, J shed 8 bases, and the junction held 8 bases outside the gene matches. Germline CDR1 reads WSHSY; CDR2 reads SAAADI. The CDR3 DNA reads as TGCGCCAGCAGTAGTACTAGCGGGAGTTCCTATGAGCAGTTCTTC. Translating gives CASSSTSGSSYEQFF.

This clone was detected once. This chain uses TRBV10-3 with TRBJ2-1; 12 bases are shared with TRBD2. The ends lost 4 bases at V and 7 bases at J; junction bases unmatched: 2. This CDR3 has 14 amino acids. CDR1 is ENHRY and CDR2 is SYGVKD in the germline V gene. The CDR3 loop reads CAISGLAGANEQFF. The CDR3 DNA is TGTGCCATCAGTGGACTAGCGGGAGCTAATGAGCAGTTCTTC.